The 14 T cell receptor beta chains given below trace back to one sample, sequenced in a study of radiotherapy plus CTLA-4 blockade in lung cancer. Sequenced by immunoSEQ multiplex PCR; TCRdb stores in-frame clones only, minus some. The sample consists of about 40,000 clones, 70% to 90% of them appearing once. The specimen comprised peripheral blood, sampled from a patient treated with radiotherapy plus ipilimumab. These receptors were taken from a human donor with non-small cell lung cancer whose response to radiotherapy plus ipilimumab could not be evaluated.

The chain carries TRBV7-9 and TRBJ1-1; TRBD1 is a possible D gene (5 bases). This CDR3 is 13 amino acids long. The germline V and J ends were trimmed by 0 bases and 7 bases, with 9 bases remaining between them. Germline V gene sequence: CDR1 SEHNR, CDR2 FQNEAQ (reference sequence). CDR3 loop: CASSLAGVNEAFF. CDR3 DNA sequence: TGTGCCAGCAGCTTAGCAGGGGTCAATGAAGCTTTCTTT.

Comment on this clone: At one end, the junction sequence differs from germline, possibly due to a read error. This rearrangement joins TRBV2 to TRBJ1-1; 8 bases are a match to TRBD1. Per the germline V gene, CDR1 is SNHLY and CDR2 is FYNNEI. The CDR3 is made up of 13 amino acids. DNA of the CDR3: TGTGCCAGCAACGGGGACAGGAACGCTGAAGCTTTCTTT. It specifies CASNGDRNAEAFF.

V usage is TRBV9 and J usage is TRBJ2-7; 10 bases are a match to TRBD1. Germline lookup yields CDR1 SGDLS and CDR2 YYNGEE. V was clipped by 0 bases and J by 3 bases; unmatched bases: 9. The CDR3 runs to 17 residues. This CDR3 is CASSVGGRGQGNYEQYF. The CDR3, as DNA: TGTGCCAGCAGCGTAGGGGGGCGGGGACAGGGGAACTACGAGCAGTACTTC.

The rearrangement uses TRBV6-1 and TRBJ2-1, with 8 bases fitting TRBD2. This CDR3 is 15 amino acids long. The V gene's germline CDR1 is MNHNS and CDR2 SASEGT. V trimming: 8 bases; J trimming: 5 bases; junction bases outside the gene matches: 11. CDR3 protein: CASRPSQRGNNEQFF. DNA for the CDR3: TGTGCCAGCCGCCCTAGCCAGCGGGGGAACAATGAGCAGTTCTTC.

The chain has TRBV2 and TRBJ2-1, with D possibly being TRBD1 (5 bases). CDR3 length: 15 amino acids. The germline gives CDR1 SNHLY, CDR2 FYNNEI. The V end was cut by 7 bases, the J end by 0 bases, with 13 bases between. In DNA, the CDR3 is TGTGCCAGCATCCAGGACAAAACCTCCTACAATGAGCAGTTCTTC. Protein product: CASIQDKTSYNEQFF.

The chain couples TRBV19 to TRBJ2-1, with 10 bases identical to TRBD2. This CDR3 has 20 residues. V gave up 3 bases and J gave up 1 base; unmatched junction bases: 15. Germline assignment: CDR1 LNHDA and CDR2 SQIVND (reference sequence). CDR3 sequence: CASSISSGGIVLGSYNEQFF. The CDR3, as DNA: TGTGCCAGTAGTATCAGTAGCGGGGGGATAGTCCTTGGATCCTACAATGAGCAGTTCTTC.

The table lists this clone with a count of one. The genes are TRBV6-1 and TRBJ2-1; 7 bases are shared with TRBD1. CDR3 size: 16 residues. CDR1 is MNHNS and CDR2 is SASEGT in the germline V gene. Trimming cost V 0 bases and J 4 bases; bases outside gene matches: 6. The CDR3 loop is CASSEARGQLYNEQFF. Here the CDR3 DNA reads TGTGCCAGCAGTGAAGCCAGGGGACAGTTATACAATGAGCAGTTCTTC.

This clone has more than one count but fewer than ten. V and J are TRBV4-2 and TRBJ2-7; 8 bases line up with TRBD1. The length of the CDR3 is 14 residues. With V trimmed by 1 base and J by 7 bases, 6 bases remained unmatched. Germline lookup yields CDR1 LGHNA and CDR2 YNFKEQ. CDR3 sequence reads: CASSQVGTGREQYF. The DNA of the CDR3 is TGTGCCAGCAGCCAAGTCGGGACAGGCCGAGAGCAGTACTTC.

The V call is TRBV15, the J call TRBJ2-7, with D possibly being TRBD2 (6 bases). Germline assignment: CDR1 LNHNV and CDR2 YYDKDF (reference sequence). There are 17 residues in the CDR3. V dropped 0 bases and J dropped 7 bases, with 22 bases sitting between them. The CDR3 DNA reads TGTGCCACCAGCAGAGATTCCGGAGGTGGAGGGACTGCGGAGCAGTACTTC. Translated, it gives CATSRDSGGGGTAEQYF.

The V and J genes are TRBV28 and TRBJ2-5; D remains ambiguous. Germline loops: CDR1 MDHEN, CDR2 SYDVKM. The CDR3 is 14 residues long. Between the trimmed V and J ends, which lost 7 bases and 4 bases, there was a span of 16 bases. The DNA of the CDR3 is TGTGCCAGCAAAGTAAGGAGCTCACGAGAGACCCAGTACTTC. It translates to CASKVRSSRETQYF.

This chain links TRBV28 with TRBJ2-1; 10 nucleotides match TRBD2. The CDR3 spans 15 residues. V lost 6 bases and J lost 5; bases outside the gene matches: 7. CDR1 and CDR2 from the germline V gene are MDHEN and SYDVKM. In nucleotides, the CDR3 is TGTGCCAGCAGCCCGGGACTAGCGAAAAACAATGAGCAGTTCTTC. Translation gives CASSPGLAKNNEQFF.

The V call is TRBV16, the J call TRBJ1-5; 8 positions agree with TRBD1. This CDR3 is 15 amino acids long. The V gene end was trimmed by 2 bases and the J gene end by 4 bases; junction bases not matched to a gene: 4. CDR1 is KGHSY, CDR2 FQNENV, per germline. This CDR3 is CASSQGTGYNQPQHF. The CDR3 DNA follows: TGTGCCAGCAGCCAAGGGACAGGTTATAATCAGCCCCAGCATTTT.

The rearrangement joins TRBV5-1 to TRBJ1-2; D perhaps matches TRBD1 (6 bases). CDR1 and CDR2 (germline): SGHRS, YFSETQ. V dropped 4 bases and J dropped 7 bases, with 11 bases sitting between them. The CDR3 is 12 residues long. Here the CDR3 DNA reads TGCGCCAGCAGCATTTCAGGGGTTGGCTACACCTTC. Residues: CASSISGVGYTF.

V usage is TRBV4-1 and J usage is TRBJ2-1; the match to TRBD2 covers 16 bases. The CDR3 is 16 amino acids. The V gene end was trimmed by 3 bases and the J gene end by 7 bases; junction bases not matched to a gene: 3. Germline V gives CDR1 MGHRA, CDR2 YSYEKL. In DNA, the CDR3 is TGCGCCAGCAGCCAGGGACTAGCGGGAGGGTTGAATGAGCAGTTCTTC. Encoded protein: CASSQGLAGGLNEQFF.